This is a list of T cell receptor beta chains from one sample in a study of cytomegalovirus exposure and HLA in healthy donors. Measured with immunoSEQ multiplex PCR; TCRdb has only the in-frame clones, and not every one. The sample consists of over 100,000 clones, roughly 80% of them appearing once. The sequenced material came from PBMCs. Receptors were obtained from a woman in her forties or fifties in good health and CMV-seropositive. The CDR3 runs from the conserved cysteine through the conserved F or W. The D gene is left open where the match is weak. Rows give clone size only sometimes, using once, few, many, or a class for an expanded clone.

d_call	clone_size	cdr3_length	v_call	j_call	cdr3_aa	cdr3_nt
TRBD1	.	17	TRBV5-1	TRBJ2-6	CASSPGTGPSGANVLTF	TGCGCCAGCTCTCCAGGGACAGGGCCCTCTGGGGCCAACGTCCTGACTTTC
TRBD2	.	16	TRBV19	TRBJ2-2	CASSISGSLNTGELFF	TGTGCCAGTAGTATCAGCGGGAGCCTGAACACCGGGGAGCTGTTTTTT
.	.	17	TRBV4-2	TRBJ2-2	CASSPRGQAANTGELFF	TGTGCCAGCAGCCCCAGGGGACAAGCGGCCAACACCGGGGAGCTGTTTTTT
TRBD1	few	14	TRBV15	TRBJ1-5	CATSTGQGSQPQHF	TGTGCCACCAGCACGGGACAGGGGAGTCAGCCCCAGCATTTT
TRBD2	once	17	TRBV7-9	TRBJ2-1	CASSFWLAGNLYNEQFF	TGTGCCAGCAGCTTCTGGTTAGCGGGAAACCTTTACAATGAGCAGTTCTTC
TRBD1	.	17	TRBV19	TRBJ2-7	CASSIDENRGALSEQYF	TGTGCCAGTAGTATAGATGAAAACAGGGGCGCCTTAAGCGAGCAGTACTTC
TRBD1	few	16	TRBV2	TRBJ2-1	CASSGQGWGVYNEQFF	TGTGCCAGCAGTGGACAGGGGTGGGGGGTCTACAATGAGCAGTTCTTC
.	.	16	TRBV5-6	TRBJ1-3	CASSLASRGSGNTIYF	TGTGCCAGCAGCTTGGCCTCTAGGGGATCTGGAAACACCATATATTTT
.	.	17	TRBV5-1	TRBJ1-6	CASSLAFRDTLNSPLHF	TGCGCCAGCAGCTTGGCCTTTCGGGACACCCTTAATTCACCCCTCCACTTT
.	few	15	TRBV18	TRBJ1-1	CASSPGDSPNTEAFF	TGTGCCAGCTCACCAGGCGACAGTCCGAACACTGAAGCTTTCTTT
.	once	14	TRBV7-8	TRBJ1-5	CASSLGTEYQPQHF	TGTGCCAGCAGCTTAGGGACAGAGTATCAGCCCCAGCATTTT
TRBD1	.	15	TRBV6-1	TRBJ1-4	CASSEGTGGLEKLFF	TGTGCCAGCAGTGAGGGAACAGGGGGCTTGGAAAAACTGTTTTTT
TRBD1	few	14	TRBV5-4	TRBJ1-1	CASSRGQENTEAFF	TGTGCCAGCAGCAGGGGGCAAGAAAACACTGAAGCTTTCTTT
.	.	13	TRBV14	TRBJ1-6	CASRGQANSPLHF	TGTGCCAGCAGGGGACAAGCCAATTCACCCCTCCACTTT
TRBD1	.	18	TRBV2	TRBJ2-1	CASVLFAHWDRGYNEQFF	TGTGCCAGCGTCCTCTTTGCCCATTGGGACAGGGGGTACAATGAGCAGTTCTTC
TRBD2	.	19	TRBV14	TRBJ2-1	CASSQEPLPSGGTYNEQFF	TGTGCCAGCAGCCAAGAACCCCTACCTAGCGGGGGTACCTACAATGAGCAGTTCTTC
TRBD1	.	15	TRBV18	TRBJ1-5	CASSLGQGDFQPQHF	TGTGCCAGCTCCCTCGGACAGGGGGATTTTCAGCCCCAGCATTTT
TRBD1	.	17	TRBV2	TRBJ1-1	CASSRDRAVPSDTEAFF	TGTGCCAGCAGTCGGGACAGGGCTGTCCCTTCTGACACTGAAGCTTTCTTT